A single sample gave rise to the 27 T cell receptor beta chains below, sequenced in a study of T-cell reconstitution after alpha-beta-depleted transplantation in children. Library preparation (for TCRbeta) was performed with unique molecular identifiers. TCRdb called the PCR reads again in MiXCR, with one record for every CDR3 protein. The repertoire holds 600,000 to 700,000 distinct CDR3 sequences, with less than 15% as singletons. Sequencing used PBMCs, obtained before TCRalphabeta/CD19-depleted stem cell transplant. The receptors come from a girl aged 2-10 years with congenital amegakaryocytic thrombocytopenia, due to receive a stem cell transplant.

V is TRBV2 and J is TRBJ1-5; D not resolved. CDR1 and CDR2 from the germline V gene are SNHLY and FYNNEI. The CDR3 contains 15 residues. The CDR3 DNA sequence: TGTGCTCACTCCGGATTTCCACCGGGCAATCAGCCCCAGCATTTT. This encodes CAHSGFPPGNQPQHF.

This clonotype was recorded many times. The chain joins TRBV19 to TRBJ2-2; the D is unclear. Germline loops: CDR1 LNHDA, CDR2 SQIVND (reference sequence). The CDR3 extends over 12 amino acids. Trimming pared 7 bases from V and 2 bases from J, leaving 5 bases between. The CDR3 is CASKRNTGELFF. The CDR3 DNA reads TGTGCCAGTAAACGTAACACCGGGGAGCTGTTTTTT.

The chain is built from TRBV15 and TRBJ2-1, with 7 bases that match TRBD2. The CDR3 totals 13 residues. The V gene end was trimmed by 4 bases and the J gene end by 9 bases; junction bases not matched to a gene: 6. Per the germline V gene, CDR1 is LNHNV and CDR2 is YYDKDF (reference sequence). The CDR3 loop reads CATSTRRTSEQFF. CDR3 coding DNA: TGTGCCACCAGCACCCGGCGGACTAGTGAGCAGTTCTTC.

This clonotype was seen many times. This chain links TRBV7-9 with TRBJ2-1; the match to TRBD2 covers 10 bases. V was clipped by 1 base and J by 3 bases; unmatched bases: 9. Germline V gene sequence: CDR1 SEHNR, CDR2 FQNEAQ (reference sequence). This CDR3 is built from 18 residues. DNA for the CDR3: TGTGCCAGCAGCTTAGGGGGGCCGGGACTAGCGAGCTACAATGAGCAGTTCTTC. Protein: CASSLGGPGLASYNEQFF.

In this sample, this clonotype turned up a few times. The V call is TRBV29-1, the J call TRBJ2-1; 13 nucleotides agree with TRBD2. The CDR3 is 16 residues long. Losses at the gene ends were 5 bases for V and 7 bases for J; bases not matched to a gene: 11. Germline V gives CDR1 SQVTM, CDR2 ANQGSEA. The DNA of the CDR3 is TGCAGCGTTCAACACCCGGGACTAGCGGGGAGGAATGAGCAGTTCTTC. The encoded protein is CSVQHPGLAGRNEQFF.

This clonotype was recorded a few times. The CDR3 sequence: CASSLVIRGSTNEKLFF. CDR3 bases: TGCGCCAGCAGCTTGGTGATTCGGGGTTCAACTAATGAAAAACTGTTTTTT. The chain carries TRBV5-1 and TRBJ1-4; no firm D call. Trimming cost V 0 bases and J 0 bases, with 12 bases left between them. Germline V gene sequence: CDR1 SGHRS, CDR2 YFSETQ. The length of the CDR3 is 17 residues. Variable domain in full (rest from reference TRBV5-1 and TRBJ1-4): KAGVTQTPRYLIKTRGQQVTLSCSPISGHRSVSWYQQTPGQGLQFLFEYFSETQRNKGNFPGRFSGRQFSNSRSEMNVSTLELGDSALYLCASSLVIRGSTNEKLFFGSGTQLSVL.

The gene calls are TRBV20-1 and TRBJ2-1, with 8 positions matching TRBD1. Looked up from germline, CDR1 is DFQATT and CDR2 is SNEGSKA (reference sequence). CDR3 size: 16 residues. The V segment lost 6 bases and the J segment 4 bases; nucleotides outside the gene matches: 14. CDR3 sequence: CSAPDRGAGPYNEQFF. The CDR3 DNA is TGCAGTGCGCCCGACAGGGGCGCGGGGCCTTACAATGAGCAGTTCTTC.

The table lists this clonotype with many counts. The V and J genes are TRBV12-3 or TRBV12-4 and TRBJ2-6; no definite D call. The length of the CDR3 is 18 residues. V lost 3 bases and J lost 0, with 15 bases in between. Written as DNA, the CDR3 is TGTGCCAGCAGTTTTCCGACCCTATCGCCCTCTGGGGCCAACGTCCTGACTTTC. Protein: CASSFPTLSPSGANVLTF.

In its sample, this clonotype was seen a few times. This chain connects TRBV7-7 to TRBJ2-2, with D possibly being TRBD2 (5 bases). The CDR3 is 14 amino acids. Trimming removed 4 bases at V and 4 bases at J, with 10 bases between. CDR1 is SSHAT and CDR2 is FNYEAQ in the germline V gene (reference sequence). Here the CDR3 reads CASSSLAVTGELFF. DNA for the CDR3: TGTGCCAGCAGCTCCCTAGCAGTCACCGGGGAGCTGTTTTTT.

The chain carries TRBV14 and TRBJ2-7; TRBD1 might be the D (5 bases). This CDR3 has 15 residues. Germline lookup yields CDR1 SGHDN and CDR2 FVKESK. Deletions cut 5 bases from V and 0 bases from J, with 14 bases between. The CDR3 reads CASSWVTGDSYEQYF. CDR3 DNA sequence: TGTGCCAGCAGCTGGGTAACAGGAGACTCCTACGAGCAGTACTTC.

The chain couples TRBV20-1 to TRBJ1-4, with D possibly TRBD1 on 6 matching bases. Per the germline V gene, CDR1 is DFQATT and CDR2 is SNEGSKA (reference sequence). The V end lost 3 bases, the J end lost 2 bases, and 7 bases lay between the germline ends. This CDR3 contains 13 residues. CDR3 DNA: TGCAGTGCTAGTGGGGGCACTAATGAAAAACTGTTTTTT. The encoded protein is CSASGGTNEKLFF.

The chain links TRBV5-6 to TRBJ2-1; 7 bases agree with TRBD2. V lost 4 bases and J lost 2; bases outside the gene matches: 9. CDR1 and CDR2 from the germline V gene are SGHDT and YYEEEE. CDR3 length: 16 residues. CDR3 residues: CASSNGGAGAYNEQFF. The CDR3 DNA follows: TGTGCCAGCAGCAACGGAGGGGCGGGGGCCTACAATGAGCAGTTCTTC.

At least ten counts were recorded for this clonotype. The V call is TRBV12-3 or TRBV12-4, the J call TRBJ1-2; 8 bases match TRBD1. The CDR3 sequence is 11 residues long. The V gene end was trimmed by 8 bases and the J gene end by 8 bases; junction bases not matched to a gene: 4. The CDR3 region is CASVGTGGYTF. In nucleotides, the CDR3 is TGTGCCAGCGTAGGGACAGGCGGCTACACCTTC.

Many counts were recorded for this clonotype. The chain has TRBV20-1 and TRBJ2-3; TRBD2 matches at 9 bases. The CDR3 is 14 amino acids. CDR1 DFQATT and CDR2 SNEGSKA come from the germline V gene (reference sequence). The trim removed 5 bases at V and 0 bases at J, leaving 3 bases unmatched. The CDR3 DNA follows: TGCAGTGCTGTTAGCGGGAGCAGCACAGATACGCAGTATTTT. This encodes CSAVSGSSTDTQYF.

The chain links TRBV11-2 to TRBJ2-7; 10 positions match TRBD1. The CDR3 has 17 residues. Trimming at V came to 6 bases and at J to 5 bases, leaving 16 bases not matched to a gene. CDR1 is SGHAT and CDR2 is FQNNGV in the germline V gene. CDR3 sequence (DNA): TGTGCCAGCAGACACCTCGGAAACCGGGACAGGGGCCACGAGCAGTACTTC. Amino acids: CASRHLGNRDRGHEQYF. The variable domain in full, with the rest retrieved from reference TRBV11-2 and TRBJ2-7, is EAGVAQSPRYKIIEKRQSVAFWCNPISGHATLYWYQQILGQGPKLLIQFQNNGVVDDSQLPKDRFSAERLKGVDSTLKIQPAKLEDSAVYLCASRHLGNRDRGHEQYFGPGTRLTVT.

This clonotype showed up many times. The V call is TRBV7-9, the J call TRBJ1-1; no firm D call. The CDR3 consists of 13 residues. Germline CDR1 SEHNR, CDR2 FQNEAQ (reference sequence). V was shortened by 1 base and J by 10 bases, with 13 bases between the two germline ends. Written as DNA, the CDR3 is TGTGCCAGCAGCTTAGGTGCGGACCCAGGAGCTTTCTTT. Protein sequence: CASSLGADPGAFF.

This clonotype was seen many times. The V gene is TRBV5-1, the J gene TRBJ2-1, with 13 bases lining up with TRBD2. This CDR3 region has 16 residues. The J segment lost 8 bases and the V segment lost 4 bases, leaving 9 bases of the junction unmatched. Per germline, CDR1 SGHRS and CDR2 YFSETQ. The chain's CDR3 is CASSLGTSGTMDEQFF. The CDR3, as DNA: TGCGCCAGCAGCCTCGGGACTAGCGGGACTATGGATGAGCAGTTCTTC.

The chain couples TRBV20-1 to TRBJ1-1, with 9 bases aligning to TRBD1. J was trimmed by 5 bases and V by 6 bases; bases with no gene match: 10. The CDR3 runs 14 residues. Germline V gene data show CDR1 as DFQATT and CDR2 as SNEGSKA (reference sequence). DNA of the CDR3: TGCAGTGCCACGACAGGGGGTGTCTGGACTGAAGCTTTCTTT. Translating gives CSATTGGVWTEAFF.

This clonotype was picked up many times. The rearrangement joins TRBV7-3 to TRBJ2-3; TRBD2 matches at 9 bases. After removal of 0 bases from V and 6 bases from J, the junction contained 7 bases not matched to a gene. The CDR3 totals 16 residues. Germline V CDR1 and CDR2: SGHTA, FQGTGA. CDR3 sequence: CASSLTSRAGGDTQYF. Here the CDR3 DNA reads TGTGCCAGCAGCTTAACTTCGAGGGCGGGAGGGGATACGCAGTATTTT.

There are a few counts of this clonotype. The CDR3 DNA follows: TGCGCCAGCAGCCCCCCCCGGGACGGGGAGAACACCGGGGAGCTGTTTTTT. Protein product: CASSPPRDGENTGELFF. The chain joins TRBV5-1 to TRBJ2-2; D possibly uses TRBD1 or TRBD2 (5 bases each). Trimming pared 4 bases from V and 1 base from J, leaving 17 bases between. The germline CDR1 and CDR2 sequences are SGHRS and YFSETQ. The CDR3 has 17 amino acids.

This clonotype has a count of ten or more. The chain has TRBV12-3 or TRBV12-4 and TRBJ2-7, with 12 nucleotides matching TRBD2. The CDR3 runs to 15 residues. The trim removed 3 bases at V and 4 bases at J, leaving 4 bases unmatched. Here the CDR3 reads CASSFLTSGRYEQYF. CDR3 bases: TGTGCCAGCAGTTTCCTCACTAGCGGGAGGTACGAGCAGTACTTC.

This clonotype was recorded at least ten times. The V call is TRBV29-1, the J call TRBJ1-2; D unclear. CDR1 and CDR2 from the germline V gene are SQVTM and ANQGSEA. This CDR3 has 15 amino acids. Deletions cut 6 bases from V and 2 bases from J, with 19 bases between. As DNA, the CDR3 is TGCAGCGTGGCGTTGTTGAAGGGCGGAAACTATGGCTACACCTTC. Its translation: CSVALLKGGNYGYTF.

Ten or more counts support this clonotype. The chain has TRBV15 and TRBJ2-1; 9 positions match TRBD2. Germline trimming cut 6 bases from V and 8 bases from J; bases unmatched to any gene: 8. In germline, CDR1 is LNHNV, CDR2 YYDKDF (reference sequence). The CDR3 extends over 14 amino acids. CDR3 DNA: TGTGCCACCAGTCGGCTAGCGGGATTAGATGAGCAGTTCTTC. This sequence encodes CATSRLAGLDEQFF.

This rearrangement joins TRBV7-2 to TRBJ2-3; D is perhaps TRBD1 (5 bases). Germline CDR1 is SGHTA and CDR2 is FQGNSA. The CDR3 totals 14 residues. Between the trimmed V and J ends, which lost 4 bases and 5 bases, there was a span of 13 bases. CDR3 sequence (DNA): TGTGCCAGCAGCTCTACTTCAGGGTTAGATACGCAGTATTTT. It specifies CASSSTSGLDTQYF.

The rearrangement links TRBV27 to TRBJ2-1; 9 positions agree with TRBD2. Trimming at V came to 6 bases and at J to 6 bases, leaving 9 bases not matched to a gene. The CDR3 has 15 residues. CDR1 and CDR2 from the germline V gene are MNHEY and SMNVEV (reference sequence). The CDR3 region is CASRTLGTSSNEQFF. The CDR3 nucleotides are TGTGCCAGCAGAACCCTCGGGACTAGCTCCAATGAGCAGTTCTTC.

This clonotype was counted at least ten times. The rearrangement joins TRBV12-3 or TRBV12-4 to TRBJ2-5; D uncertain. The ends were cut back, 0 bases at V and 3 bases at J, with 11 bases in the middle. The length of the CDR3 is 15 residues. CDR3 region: CASSLAPLIEETQYF. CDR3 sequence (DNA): TGTGCCAGCAGTTTAGCGCCGTTGATTGAAGAGACCCAGTACTTC.

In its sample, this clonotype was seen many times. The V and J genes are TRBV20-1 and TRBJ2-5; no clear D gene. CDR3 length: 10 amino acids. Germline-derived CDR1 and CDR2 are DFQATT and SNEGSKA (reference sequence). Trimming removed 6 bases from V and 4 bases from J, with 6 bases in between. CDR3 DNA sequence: TGCAGTGCCAAACGAGAGACCCAGTACTTC. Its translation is CSAKRETQYF.